The TCR beta chain described here comes from a study of tumor and adjacent non-tumor tissue in lung cancer. TCRbeta libraries were built with three rounds of nested PCR, modified from ARM-PCR. TCRdb redid the calling of the multiplex PCR reads with MiXCR, one entry per CDR3 protein. The repertoire holds approximately 90,000 distinct CDR3 sequences, 65% to 80% seen once, with 20% to 25% in the top ten. This sample's RNA came from whole unsorted tissue. This non-tumor lung sample came from over 3 cm beyond the tumor edge. Deletions cut 5 bases from V and 8 bases from J, with 19 bases between. The CDR3 loop spans 15 amino acids. Germline assignment: CDR1 SGHAT and CDR2 FQDESV (reference sequence).

The chain couples TRBV11-1 to TRBJ2-1; D may be TRBD2 (5 bases). This clonotype originated in a woman aged 45-59 years with non-small cell lung cancer. The sequencing input was distant non-tumor lung tissue. The CDR3 spells CASSPTTPMGDEQFF. The CDR3 nucleotides are TGTGCCAGCAGCCCGACTACTCCGATGGGCGATGAGCAGTTCTTC.